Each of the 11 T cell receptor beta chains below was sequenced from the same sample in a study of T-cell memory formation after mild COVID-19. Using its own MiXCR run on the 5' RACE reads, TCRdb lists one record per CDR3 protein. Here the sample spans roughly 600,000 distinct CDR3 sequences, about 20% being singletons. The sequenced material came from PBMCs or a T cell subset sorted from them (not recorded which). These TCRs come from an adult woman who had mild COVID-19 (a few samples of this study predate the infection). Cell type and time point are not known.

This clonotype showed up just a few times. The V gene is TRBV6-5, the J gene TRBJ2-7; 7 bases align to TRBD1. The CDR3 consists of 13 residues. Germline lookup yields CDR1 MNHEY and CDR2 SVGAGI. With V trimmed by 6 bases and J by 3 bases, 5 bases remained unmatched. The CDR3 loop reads CASRTGTVYEQYF. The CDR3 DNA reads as TGTGCCAGCAGAACCGGGACAGTCTACGAGCAGTACTTC.

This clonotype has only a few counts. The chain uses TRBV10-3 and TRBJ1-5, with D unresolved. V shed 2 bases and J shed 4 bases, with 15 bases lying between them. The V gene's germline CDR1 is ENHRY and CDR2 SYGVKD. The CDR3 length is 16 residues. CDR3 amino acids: CAISERADSINQPQHF. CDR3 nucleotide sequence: TGTGCCATCAGTGAGAGAGCTGATTCAATAAATCAGCCCCAGCATTTT.

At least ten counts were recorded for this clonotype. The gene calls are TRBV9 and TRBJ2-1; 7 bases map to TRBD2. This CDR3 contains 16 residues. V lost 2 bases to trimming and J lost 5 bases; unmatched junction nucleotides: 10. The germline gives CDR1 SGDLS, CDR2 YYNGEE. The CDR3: CASSVEVGLVNNEQFF. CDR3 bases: TGTGCCAGCAGCGTCGAAGTAGGACTAGTCAACAATGAGCAGTTCTTC.

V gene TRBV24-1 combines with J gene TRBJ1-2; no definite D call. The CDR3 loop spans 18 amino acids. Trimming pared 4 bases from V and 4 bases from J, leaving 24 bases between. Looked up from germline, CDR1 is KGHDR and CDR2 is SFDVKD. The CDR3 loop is CATSDPSPRREPFYGYTF. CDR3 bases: TGTGCCACCAGTGACCCCTCCCCCCGACGGGAACCTTTCTATGGCTACACCTTC.

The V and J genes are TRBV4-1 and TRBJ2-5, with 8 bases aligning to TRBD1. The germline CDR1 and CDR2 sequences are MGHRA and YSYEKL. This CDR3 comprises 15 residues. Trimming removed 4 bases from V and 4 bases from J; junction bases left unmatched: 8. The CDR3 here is CASSLYGTGRETQYF. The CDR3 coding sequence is TGCGCCAGCAGCCTTTATGGGACAGGTCGAGAGACCCAGTACTTC.

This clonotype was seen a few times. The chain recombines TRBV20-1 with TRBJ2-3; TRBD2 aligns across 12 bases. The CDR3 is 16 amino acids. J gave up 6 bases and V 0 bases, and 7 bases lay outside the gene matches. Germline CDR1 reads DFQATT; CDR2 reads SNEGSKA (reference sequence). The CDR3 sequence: CSARDWTSGVADTQYF. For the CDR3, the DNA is TGCAGTGCTAGAGACTGGACTAGCGGGGTAGCGGATACGCAGTATTTT.

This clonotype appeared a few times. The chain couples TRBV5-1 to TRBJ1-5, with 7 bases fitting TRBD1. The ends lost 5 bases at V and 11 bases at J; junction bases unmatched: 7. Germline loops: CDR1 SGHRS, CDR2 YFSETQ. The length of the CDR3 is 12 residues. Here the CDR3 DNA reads TGCGCCAGCAGACCCGGACAGGCGACCCAGCATTTT. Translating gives CASRPGQATQHF.

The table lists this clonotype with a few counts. As DNA, the CDR3 is TGTGCCAGCAGCCAAGACTCCGCGCGGGCTTTCTTT. Translating it yields CASSQDSARAFF. The V call is TRBV4-2, the J call TRBJ1-1, with D unclear. The germline V gene has CDR1 LGHNA and CDR2 YNFKEQ. Deletions cut 0 bases from V and 11 bases from J, with 10 bases between. This CDR3 is built from 12 residues.

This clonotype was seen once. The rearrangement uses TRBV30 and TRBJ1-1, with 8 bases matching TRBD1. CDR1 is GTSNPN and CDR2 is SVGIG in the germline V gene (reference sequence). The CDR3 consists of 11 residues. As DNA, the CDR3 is TGTGCATCTGACAGGGGAGGAAAAGCTTTCTTT. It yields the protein CASDRGGKAFF.

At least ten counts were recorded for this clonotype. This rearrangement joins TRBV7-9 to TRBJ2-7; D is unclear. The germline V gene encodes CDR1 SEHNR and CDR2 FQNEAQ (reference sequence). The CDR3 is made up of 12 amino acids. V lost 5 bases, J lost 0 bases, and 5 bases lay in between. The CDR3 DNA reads TGTGCCAGCAGCCAAACCTCCTACGAGCAGTACTTC. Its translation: CASSQTSYEQYF. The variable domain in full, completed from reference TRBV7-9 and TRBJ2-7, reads DTGVSQNPRHKITKRGQNVTFRCDPISEHNRLYWYRQTLGQGPEFLTYFQNEAQLEKSRLLSDRFSAERPKGSFSTLEIQRTEQGDSAMYLCASSQTSYEQYFGPGTRLTVT.

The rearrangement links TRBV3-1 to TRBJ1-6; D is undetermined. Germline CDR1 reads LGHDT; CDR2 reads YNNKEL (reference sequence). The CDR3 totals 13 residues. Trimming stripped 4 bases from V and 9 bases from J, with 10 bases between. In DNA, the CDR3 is TGTGCCAGCAGCCCGGCACGGGGTTCACCCCTCCACTTT. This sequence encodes CASSPARGSPLHF.